One and the same sample provided the 19 T cell receptor beta chains below, sequenced in a study of blood T cell repertoires in COVID-19. Some clones are missing from TCRdb's copy, which holds only in-frame ones; the method was immunoSEQ multiplex PCR. The table has fewer than 350,000 clones, 80% to 90% seen once. Sequences were obtained from peripheral blood. These receptors were collected from an older woman with COVID-19, enrolled during active disease.

This clone has ten or more counts. The chain recombines TRBV5-6 with TRBJ2-2, with 8 bases identical to TRBD2. CDR1 SGHDT and CDR2 YYEEEE come from the germline V gene. The CDR3 runs to 15 residues. Losses at the gene ends were 0 bases for V and 5 bases for J; bases not matched to a gene: 3. In DNA form, the CDR3 reads TGTGCCAGCAGCTTGGTTGCGGGGGGAACCGGGGAGCTGTTTTTT. It is translated as CASSLVAGGTGELFF.

The chain is built from TRBV6-4 and TRBJ2-5, with 8 bases identical to TRBD1. Per the germline V gene, CDR1 is MRHNA and CDR2 is SNTAGT. This CDR3 is built from 15 residues. Losses at the gene ends were 2 bases for V and 4 bases for J; bases not matched to a gene: 6. The CDR3 protein is CASSDTRGQGETQYF. Here the CDR3 DNA reads TGTGCCAGCAGTGACACCAGGGGGCAGGGAGAGACCCAGTACTTC.

The chain couples TRBV7-2 to TRBJ2-7; D uncertain. Trimming took off 1 base at V and 3 bases at J, with 13 bases between the two ends. The germline V gene encodes CDR1 SGHTA and CDR2 FQGNSA. This CDR3 spans 15 amino acids. CDR3 loop: CASSLGQATVYEQYF. In DNA, the CDR3 is TGTGCCAGCAGCTTAGGCCAGGCTACCGTCTACGAGCAGTACTTC. Full variable domain (remainder filled in from reference TRBV7-2 and TRBJ2-7): GAGVSQSPSNKVTEKGKDVELRCDPISGHTALYWYRQSLGQGLEFLIYFQGNSAPDKSGLPSDRFSAERTGGSVSTLTIQRTQQEDSAVYLCASSLGQATVYEQYFGPGTRLTVT.

This clone showed up just a few times. The CDR3 sequence: CASSESRTGGNTEAFF. In nucleotides, the CDR3 is TGCGCCAGCAGTGAGTCGAGGACAGGGGGGAACACTGAAGCTTTCTTT. The chain has TRBV10-1 and TRBJ1-1; 10 bases are a match to TRBD1. Looked up from germline, CDR1 is WNHNN and CDR2 is SYGVQD (reference sequence). V lost 0 bases and J lost 1; bases outside the gene matches: 2. The CDR3 extends over 16 amino acids.

This chain's CDR3 is CATSVSGSNTGELFF. The CDR3 nucleotides read TGTGCCACCAGTGTTTCAGGCTCGAACACCGGGGAGCTGTTTTTT. The chain couples TRBV24-1 to TRBJ2-2; D is ambiguous. This CDR3 comprises 15 residues. Germline CDR1 is KGHDR and CDR2 is SFDVKD. V lost 5 bases to trimming and J lost 0 bases, with 9 bases between them.

This clone was counted once. The sample has other DNA sequences that encode this CDR3 too. This sequence joins TRBV9 and TRBJ2-1; TRBD2 aligns across 7 bases. Germline CDR1 SGDLS, CDR2 YYNGEE. This CDR3 has 15 residues. Germline trimming cut 4 bases from V and 0 bases from J; bases unmatched to any gene: 4. The CDR3 DNA reads as TGTGCCAGCAGCTGGGGAGGGAGCTCCTACAATGAGCAGTTCTTC. It encodes CASSWGGSSYNEQFF.

This clone was counted a few times. This chain links TRBV4-1 with TRBJ1-5, with D unclear. Germline V gives CDR1 MGHRA, CDR2 YSYEKL. Between the trimmed V and J ends, which lost 4 bases and 0 bases, there was a span of 13 bases. The CDR3 spans 16 residues. DNA for the CDR3: TGCGCCAGCAGCCTCAGAGGTGCCTATAGCAATCAGCCCCAGCATTTT. The encoded protein is CASSLRGAYSNQPQHF.

This chain links TRBV20-1 with TRBJ1-4; D uncertain. CDR3 length: 11 residues. The V end was cut by 3 bases, the J end by 6 bases, with 5 bases between. Germline V gene lookup returns CDR1 DFQATT and CDR2 SNEGSKA (reference sequence). CDR3 DNA sequence: TGCAGTGCTAGCTATTATGAAAAACTGTTTTTT. It is translated as CSASYYEKLFF.

The chain couples TRBV10-2 to TRBJ1-5; 8 bases agree with TRBD1. V lost 4 bases, J lost 7 bases, and 6 bases stayed unmatched. Per germline, CDR1 WSHSY and CDR2 SAAADI. The CDR3 has 14 residues. The CDR3 DNA reads TGCGCCAGCAGTGTCGGACAGGGAACCCAGCCCCAGCATTTT. Its protein product is CASSVGQGTQPQHF.

The chain carries TRBV3-1 (or the pseudogene TRBV3-2) and TRBJ2-5, with 7 bases fitting TRBD1. The CDR3 sequence is 12 residues long. CDR1 and CDR2 from the germline V gene are LGHDT and YNNKEL (reference sequence). With V trimmed by 6 bases and J by 5 bases, 3 bases remained unmatched. This CDR3 reads CASRPRGETQYF. CDR3 in DNA: TGTGCCAGCAGACCCAGGGGGGAGACCCAGTACTTC.

This sequence joins TRBV9 and TRBJ2-1, with D possibly TRBD2 on 7 matching bases. The germline CDR1 and CDR2 sequences are SGDLS and YYNGEE. The CDR3 covers 15 residues. Deletions cut 0 bases from V and 13 bases from J, with 20 bases between. CDR3 region: CASSVVKEGRGPQFF. The CDR3 DNA reads TGTGCCAGCAGCGTAGTAAAAGAAGGGCGGGGGCCCCAGTTCTTC.

V gene TRBV28 combines with J gene TRBJ2-3, with 7 positions matching TRBD2. Germline V gene data show CDR1 as MDHEN and CDR2 as SYDVKM. CDR3 length: 15 residues. V gave up 3 bases and J gave up 2 bases; unmatched junction bases: 5. CDR3 region: CASSLGGGITDTQYF. The CDR3 coding sequence is TGTGCCAGCAGTTTGGGCGGGGGTATCACAGATACGCAGTATTTT.

This chain joins TRBV19 and TRBJ1-1; D is perhaps TRBD1 (6 bases). Germline V CDR1 and CDR2: LNHDA, SQIVND (reference sequence). The CDR3 is 17 amino acids. The V end was cut by 5 bases, the J end by 1 base, with 20 bases between. The CDR3 loop is CASSPGTFGAGNTEAFF. CDR3 coding DNA: TGTGCCAGTAGTCCCGGGACATTCGGGGCGGGGAACACTGAAGCTTTCTTT.

V and J are TRBV27 and TRBJ2-7; D might be TRBD1 (8 bases). CDR3 length: 15 amino acids. Germline V gene lookup returns CDR1 MNHEY and CDR2 SMNVEV (reference sequence). The V and J ends lost 8 bases and 2 bases respectively, with 19 bases between them. The CDR3 DNA follows: TGTGCCAGCCGTTCCGAACAGGGGGGGGCCTACGAGCAGTACTTC. It translates to CASRSEQGGAYEQYF.

The chain is built from TRBV5-1 and TRBJ2-1; 7 bases agree with TRBD1. This CDR3 has 16 amino acids. Germline-derived CDR1 and CDR2 are SGHRS and YFSETQ. V dropped 1 base and J dropped 4; count of bases not matched to a gene: 8. The CDR3 is CASSLFGTDPYNEQFF. The CDR3 nucleotides read TGCGCCAGCAGCTTGTTTGGGACAGACCCGTACAATGAGCAGTTCTTC.

The CDR3 here is CASSPGTLRDEQFF. The CDR3 DNA sequence: TGCGCCAGCAGCCCCGGGACACTACGGGATGAGCAGTTCTTC. The chain carries TRBV5-1 and TRBJ2-1, with a possible D match to TRBD1 (6 bases). The germline V gene has CDR1 SGHRS and CDR2 YFSETQ. This CDR3 comprises 14 residues. The germline V and J ends were trimmed by 4 bases and 8 bases, with 16 bases remaining between them.

The chain recombines TRBV3-1 (or the pseudogene TRBV3-2) with TRBJ1-5, with a weak D call TRBD1 (5 bases). The V end lost 4 bases, the J end lost 4 bases, and 8 bases lay between the germline ends. From germline, CDR1 is LGHDT and CDR2 YNNKEL (reference sequence). The CDR3 sequence is 13 residues long. In DNA form, the CDR3 reads TGTGCCAGCAGCCCGGGGGTAAATCAGCCCCAGCATTTT. Translation: CASSPGVNQPQHF.

This clone was recorded only once. V usage is TRBV19 and J usage is TRBJ1-5; 12 nucleotides align to TRBD1. Germline-derived CDR1 and CDR2 are LNHDA and SQIVND (reference sequence). The CDR3 is 16 residues long. V lost 4 bases, J lost 5 bases, and 6 bases stayed unmatched. The CDR3 region has the DNA TGTGCCAGTAGTAGTTGGGACAGGGGGCGCGATCAGCCCCAGCATTTT. It encodes CASSSWDRGRDQPQHF.

This chain connects TRBV5-4 to TRBJ2-7; D is unclear. This CDR3 is 14 amino acids long. The germline V gene encodes CDR1 SGHNT and CDR2 YYREEE (reference sequence). V gave up 0 bases and J gave up 0 bases, with 7 bases separating them. CDR3 region: CASSLEGVSYEQYF. In nucleotides, the CDR3 is TGTGCCAGCAGCTTGGAAGGAGTCTCCTACGAGCAGTACTTC.